This T cell receptor beta chain came from a study of post-analysis software for immune sequencing data (dated by TCRdb to 2013 to 2016). Looking at the study overall: Disease courses on record covered relapsing-remitting, secondary progressive and progressive-relapsing multiple sclerosis, though some patients had no subtype annotation. A subset of samples was prepared in parallel using single-end sample barcoding, then pooled and co-amplified after Illumina adapter ligation. The patient repertoires were set against under 12 previously published healthy control repertoires from donors whose ages ranged from roughly 6 to 25 years.

Relative to germline, V is 5 bases shorter and J is 7 bases shorter, with 15 bases between their ends. The CDR3 runs 13 amino acids, cysteine and phenylalanine included. Only the CDR3 portion is preserved as DNA: 39 bases, with reading frame beginning at the first base. Receptor libraries were prepared by PCR. The sequencer listed for this sample is Illumina HiSeq 2500. Unique molecular identifiers were incorporated into TCR beta cDNA libraries to reduce PCR and sequencing biases. Every 1 to 10 million input T cells yielded roughly 500,000 cDNA molecules, meaning each molecule approximated one T cell. The same protocol used for the earlier healthy control dataset was applied to prepare and sequence the patient libraries. Samples belonging to the same batch were prepared together, multiplexed and sequenced on a shared HiSeq lane. From the authors' description of their analysis: MIGEC handled the raw barcoded reads, throwing out single-read molecular identifier groups before consensus assembly and CDR3 extraction. Clonotype tables were post-analysed with VDJtools, and diversity was normalized by down-sampling all datasets to the smallest sample size. In repertoire overlap clustering, CDR3 amino acid sequences, but not nucleotide sequences, were matched to correct batch-related cross-sample contamination. TCRdb applied fastp at Q25 and MiXCR to the public reads, then kept only in-frame beta chains. Every distinct CDR3 protein forms one entry, paired with its most common genes and DNA. In this record, the V and J calls reflect TCRdb's handling and not the investigators' own analysis. The sample records about 770,000 distinct CDR3 sequences, around 45% of which are singletons. The ten most abundant clones make up roughly 4.9% of the sample.

Worth noting for this clonotype: There is no known antigen for this receptor. No base quality information exists; no much larger clone differs at one position.

Paper-wide results and their limitations: Strong co-clustering of samples prepared in the same batch was shown by direct clustering with F measure, prompting a batch-effect correction. Significantly lower normalized Chao1 diversity was found in multiple sclerosis patients than in controls, suggesting substantial peripheral T-cell clonal expansion. The control group was slightly older than the multiple sclerosis patient group. Significantly higher frequencies in patients than in controls were found for about five TRBV segments, including TRBV5-6, TRBV5-1 and TRBV20-1.

To demonstrate the VDJtools post-analysis software, the study profiled TCR beta repertoires from the peripheral blood of 13 young patients with multiple sclerosis. The patients with multiple sclerosis were children and adolescents between 6 and 15 years of age. The V and J segments used are TRBV12-3 or TRBV12-4 and TRBJ2-7, with the D gene call left open. The sequenced sample consisted of blood. The sequence came from a girl under 18 with multiple sclerosis. The nucleotides read TGTGCCAGCAGTCGTCCTGCCTACAATGAGCAGTACTTC. Its protein reads: CASSRPAYNEQYF.